This T cell receptor beta chain was observed in a study of CD8 T cells in ankylosing spondylitis. This clonotype was recorded at least ten times. Antigen unknown. Construction of TCR beta libraries was performed using quantitative 5'-RACE with molecular barcodes. TCRdb processed the 5' RACE reads anew with MiXCR; each CDR3 protein has one entry. The sample contains about 130,000 distinct CDR3 sequences, more than 5.5% of which appear only once. Overall study results and limits: CD8+ disease-linked clones were present at relatively low frequencies in blood. A motif of eight or nine highly homologous TCR beta variants was seen as apparently characteristic of ankylosing spondylitis blood. Reportedly, significant enrichment of disease-linked clones occurred in matched ankylosing spondylitis synovial fluid.

The junction had 10 bases not matched to a gene; V was cut back by 6 bases and J by 4 bases. The CDR3 contains 15 residues. The germline V gene has CDR1 SGHRS and CDR2 YFSETQ. J is TRBJ2-1 and V is TRBV5-1; 7 bases align to TRBD1. The specimen sequenced was blood, either unsorted or a sorted T cell fraction (not recorded which). This TCR came from a female donor with ankylosing spondylitis or in good health (not recorded which). CDR3 DNA: TGCGCCAGCATGACCGGGACAGTGAATTACAATGAGCAGTTCTTC. Its translation is CASMTGTVNYNEQFF. Filled out from reference TRBV5-1 and TRBJ2-1, the complete variable domain reads KAGVTQTPRYLIKTRGQQVTLSCSPISGHRSVSWYQQTPGQGLQFLFEYFSETQRNKGNFPGRFSGRQFSNSRSEMNVSTLELGDSALYLCASMTGTVNYNEQFFGPGTRLTVL.